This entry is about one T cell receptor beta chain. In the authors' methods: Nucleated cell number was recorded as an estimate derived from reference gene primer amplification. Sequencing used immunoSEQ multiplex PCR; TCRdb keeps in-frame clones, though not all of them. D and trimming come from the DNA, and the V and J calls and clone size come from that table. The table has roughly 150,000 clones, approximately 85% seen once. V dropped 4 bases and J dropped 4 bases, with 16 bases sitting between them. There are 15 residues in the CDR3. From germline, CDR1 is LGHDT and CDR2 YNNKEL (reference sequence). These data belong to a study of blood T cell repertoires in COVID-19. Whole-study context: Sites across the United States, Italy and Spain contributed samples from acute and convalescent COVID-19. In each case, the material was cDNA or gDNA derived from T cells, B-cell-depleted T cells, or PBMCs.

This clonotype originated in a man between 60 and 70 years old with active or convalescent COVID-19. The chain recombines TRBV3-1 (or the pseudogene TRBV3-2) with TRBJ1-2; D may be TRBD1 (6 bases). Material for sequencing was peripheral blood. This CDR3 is CASSPAGTNFYGYTF. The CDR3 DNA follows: TGTGCCAGCAGCCCGGCCGGGACAAACTTCTATGGCTACACCTTC.